Each of the 3 T cell receptor beta chains below was sequenced from the same sample in a study of cytomegalovirus exposure and HLA in healthy donors. PCR was performed using 60 Vbeta and 13 Jbeta primers. TCRdb's table, derived via immunoSEQ multiplex PCR, lists solely in-frame clones and lacks some. The sample data list 130,000 to 150,000 clones. Sequenced: PBMCs. These TCRs come from a male donor in good health and CMV-seronegative.

The chain links TRBV5-6 to TRBJ2-1; D perhaps matches TRBD1 (5 bases). The CDR3 length is 16 residues. Germline V gene sequence: CDR1 SGHDT, CDR2 YYEEEE. The V end lost 3 bases, the J end lost 7 bases, and 20 bases lay between the germline ends. Here the CDR3 DNA reads TGTGCCAGCAGCTGGAGTCAGGGTTCCTGGTTAAATGAGCAGTTCTTC. It specifies CASSWSQGSWLNEQFF.

The chain joins TRBV30 to TRBJ2-2; TRBD2 agrees at 9 bases. V gave up 0 bases and J gave up 3 bases; unmatched junction bases: 5. The germline CDR1 and CDR2 sequences are GTSNPN and SVGIG (reference sequence). The CDR3 contains 16 residues. The CDR3 nucleotides read TGTGCCTGGAGTGTCGGGCGGGGGGGCCACACCGGGGAGCTGTTTTTT. It is translated as CAWSVGRGGHTGELFF. Variable domain in full (rest from reference TRBV30 and TRBJ2-2): SQTIHQWPATLVQPVGSPLSLECTVEGTSNPNLYWYRQAAGRGLQLLFYSVGIGQISSEVPQNLSASRPQDRQFILSSKKLLLSDSGFYLCAWSVGRGGHTGELFFGEGSRLTVL.

The chain recombines TRBV30 with TRBJ2-7; D remains ambiguous. The CDR3 loop spans 11 amino acids. CDR1 and CDR2 from the germline V gene are GTSNPN and SVGIG (reference sequence). Trimming removed 1 base at V and 5 bases at J, with 6 bases between. The CDR3 bases are TGTGCCTGGAGTGCTCGGGACGAGCAGTACTTC. Translated, it gives CAWSARDEQYF.